The TCR beta chain described here comes from a study of preoperative IRX-2 immunotherapy in early breast cancer. This clone occurred once. Measured with immunoSEQ multiplex PCR; TCRdb has only the in-frame clones, and not every one. Among roughly 34,000 clones, approximately 89% were seen once, and the ten largest hold about 1.5%. The germline gives CDR1 MNHGY, CDR2 SAAAGT. This CDR3 is built from 12 residues. V was clipped by 5 bases and J by 1 base, with 5 bases between them. Stated treatment: preoperative locoregional IRX-2 cytokine immunotherapy. Preoperative locoregional IRX-2 cytokine immunotherapy was tested in the phase Ib source study.

The TCR sequence derives from a human donor with breast cancer. Sample: tumor tissue, taken after IRX-2 immunotherapy. The V and J genes are TRBV6-8 and TRBJ2-5; D ambiguous. DNA of the CDR3: TGTGCCAGCAGTAGGGTCCAAGAGACCCAGTACTTC. Translated: CASSRVQETQYF.